The table lists the clone carrying this TCR beta chain with a few counts. TCR beta CDR3 region amplification was performed from RNA transcripts. A set of HTBI primers served as the primers for a first-round RT-PCR of the TCR CDR3. TCRdb re-called the multiplex PCR reads with MiXCR, one entry per CDR3 protein. The sample has approximately 220,000 distinct CDR3 sequences; about 18% are singletons. The data stem from a study of T cells in Graves' hyperthyroidism and ophthalmopathy. The CDR3 loop spans 13 amino acids. The germline V gene has CDR1 SQVTM and CDR2 ANQGSEA. On the basis of clinical symptoms, serum thyroxine and TRAb, thyroid ultrasound and orbital computed tomography, diagnoses were made.

The receptor was derived from a man aged 35 to 55 with Graves' hyperthyroidism. The rearrangement uses TRBV29-1 and TRBJ2-1; 11 nucleotides agree with TRBD2. Material for sequencing was blood. CDR3 region: CSLAGGIYNEQFF. Here the CDR3 DNA reads TGCAGTTTAGCGGGGGGGATCTACAATGAGCAGTTCTTC.